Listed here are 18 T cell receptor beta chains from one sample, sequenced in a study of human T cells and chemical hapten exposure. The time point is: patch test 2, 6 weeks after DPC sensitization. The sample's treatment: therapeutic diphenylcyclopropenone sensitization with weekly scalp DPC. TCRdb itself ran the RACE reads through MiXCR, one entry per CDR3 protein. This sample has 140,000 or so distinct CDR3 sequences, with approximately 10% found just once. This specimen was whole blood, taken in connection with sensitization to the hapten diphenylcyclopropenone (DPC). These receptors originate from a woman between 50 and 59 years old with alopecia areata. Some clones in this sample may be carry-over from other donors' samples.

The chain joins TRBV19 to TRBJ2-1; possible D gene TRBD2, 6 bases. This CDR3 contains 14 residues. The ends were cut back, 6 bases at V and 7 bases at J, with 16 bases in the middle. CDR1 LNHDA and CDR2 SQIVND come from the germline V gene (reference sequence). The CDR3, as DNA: TGTGCCAGTAGGGACCCGCTTAGCGGTAATGAGCAGTTCTTC. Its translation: CASRDPLSGNEQFF.

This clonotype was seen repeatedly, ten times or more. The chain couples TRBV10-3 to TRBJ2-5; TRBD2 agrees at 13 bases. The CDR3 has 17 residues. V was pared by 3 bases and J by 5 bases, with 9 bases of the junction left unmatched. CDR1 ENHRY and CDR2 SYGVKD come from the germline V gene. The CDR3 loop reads CAISDLGLAGEVETQYF. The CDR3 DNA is TGTGCCATCAGTGATCTAGGACTAGCGGGAGAGGTGGAGACCCAGTACTTC.

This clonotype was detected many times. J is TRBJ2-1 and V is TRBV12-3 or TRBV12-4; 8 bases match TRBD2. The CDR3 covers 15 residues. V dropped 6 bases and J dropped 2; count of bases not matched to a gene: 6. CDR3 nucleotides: TGTGCCAGCAGCCGAAGCGGGAGCGCCTACAATGAGCAGTTCTTC. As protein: CASSRSGSAYNEQFF.

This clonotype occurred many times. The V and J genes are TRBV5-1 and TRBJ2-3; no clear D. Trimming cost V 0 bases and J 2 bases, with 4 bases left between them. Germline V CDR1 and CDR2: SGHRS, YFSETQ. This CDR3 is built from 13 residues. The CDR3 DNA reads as TGCGCCAGCAGCTTGGATTACACAGATACGCAGTATTTT. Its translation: CASSLDYTDTQYF.

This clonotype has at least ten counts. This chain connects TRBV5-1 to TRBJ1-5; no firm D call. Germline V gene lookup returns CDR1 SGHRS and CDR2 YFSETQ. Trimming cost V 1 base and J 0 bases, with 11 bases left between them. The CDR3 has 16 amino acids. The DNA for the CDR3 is TGCGCCAGCAGCTTGTATGGCGGGGATAGCAATCAGCCCCAGCATTTT. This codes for CASSLYGGDSNQPQHF.

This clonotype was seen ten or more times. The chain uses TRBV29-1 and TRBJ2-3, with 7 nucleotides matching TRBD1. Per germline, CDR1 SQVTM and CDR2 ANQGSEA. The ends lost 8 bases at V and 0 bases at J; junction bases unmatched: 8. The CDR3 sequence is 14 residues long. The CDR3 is CSSLKGASTDTQYF. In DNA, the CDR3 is TGCAGCTCCTTGAAGGGGGCCAGCACAGATACGCAGTATTTT.

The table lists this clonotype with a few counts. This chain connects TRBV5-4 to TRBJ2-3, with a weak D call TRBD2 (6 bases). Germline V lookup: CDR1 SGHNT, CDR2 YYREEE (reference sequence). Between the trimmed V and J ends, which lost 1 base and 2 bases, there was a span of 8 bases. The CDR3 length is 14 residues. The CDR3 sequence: CASSLRETTDTQYF. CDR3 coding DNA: TGTGCCAGCAGCTTGCGGGAGACCACAGATACGCAGTATTTT.

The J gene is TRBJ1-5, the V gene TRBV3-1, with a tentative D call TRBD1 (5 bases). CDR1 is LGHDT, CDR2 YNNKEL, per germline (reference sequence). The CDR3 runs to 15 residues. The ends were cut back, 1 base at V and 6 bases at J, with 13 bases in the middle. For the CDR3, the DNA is TGTGCCAGCAGCCAAGGGCAGGGACGGGGTCAGCCCCAGCATTTT. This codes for CASSQGQGRGQPQHF.

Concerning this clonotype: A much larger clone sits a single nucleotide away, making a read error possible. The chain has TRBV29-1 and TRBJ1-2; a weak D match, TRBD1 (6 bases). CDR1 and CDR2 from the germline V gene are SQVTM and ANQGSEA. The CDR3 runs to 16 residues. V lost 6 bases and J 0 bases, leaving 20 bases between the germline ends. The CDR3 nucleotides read TGCAGCGTCCCCCAGACAGGAACGGGAGCTAACTATGGCTACACCTTC. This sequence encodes CSVPQTGTGANYGYTF.

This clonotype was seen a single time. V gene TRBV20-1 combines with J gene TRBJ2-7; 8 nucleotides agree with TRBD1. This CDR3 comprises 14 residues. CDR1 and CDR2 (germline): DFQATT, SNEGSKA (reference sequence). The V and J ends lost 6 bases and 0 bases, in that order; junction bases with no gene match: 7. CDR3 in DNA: TGCAGTGCCCATACCGGGACAGGCTCCTACGAGCAGTACTTC. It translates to CSAHTGTGSYEQYF.

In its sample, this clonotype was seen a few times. CDR3 DNA: TGCAGTGCTGATCTAGCGGGGGCCCGGAGGGCTGAGCAGTTCTTC. It specifies CSADLAGARRAEQFF. This chain uses TRBV20-1 with TRBJ2-1, with TRBD2 matching 10 bases. The CDR3 extends over 15 amino acids. The germline CDR1 and CDR2 sequences are DFQATT and SNEGSKA (reference sequence). V was clipped by 5 bases and J by 9 bases; unmatched bases: 13.

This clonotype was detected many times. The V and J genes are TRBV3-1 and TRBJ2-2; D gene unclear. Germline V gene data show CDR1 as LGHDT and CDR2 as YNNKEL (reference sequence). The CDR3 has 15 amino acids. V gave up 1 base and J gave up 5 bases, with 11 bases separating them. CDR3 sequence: CASSQAPLGTGELFF. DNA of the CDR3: TGTGCCAGCAGCCAAGCACCACTCGGGACCGGGGAGCTGTTTTTT.

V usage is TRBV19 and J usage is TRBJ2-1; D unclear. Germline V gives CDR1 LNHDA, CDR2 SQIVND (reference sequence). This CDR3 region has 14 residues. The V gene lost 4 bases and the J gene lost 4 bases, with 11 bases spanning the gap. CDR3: CASSNSPFYNEQFF. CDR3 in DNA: TGTGCCAGTAGTAACAGTCCTTTTTACAATGAGCAGTTCTTC.

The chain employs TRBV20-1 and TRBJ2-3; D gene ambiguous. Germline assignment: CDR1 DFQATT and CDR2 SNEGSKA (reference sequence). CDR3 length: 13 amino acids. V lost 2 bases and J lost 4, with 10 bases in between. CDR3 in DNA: TGCAGTGCTAGACCACGCCCACCAGATACGCAGTATTTT. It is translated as CSARPRPPDTQYF.

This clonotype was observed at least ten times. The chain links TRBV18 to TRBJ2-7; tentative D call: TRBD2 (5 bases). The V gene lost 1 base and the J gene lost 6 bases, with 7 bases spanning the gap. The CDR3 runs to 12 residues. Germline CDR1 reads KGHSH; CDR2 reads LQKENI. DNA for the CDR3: TGTGCCAGCTCACCACAGGGAGCCGAGCAGTACTTC. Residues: CASSPQGAEQYF.

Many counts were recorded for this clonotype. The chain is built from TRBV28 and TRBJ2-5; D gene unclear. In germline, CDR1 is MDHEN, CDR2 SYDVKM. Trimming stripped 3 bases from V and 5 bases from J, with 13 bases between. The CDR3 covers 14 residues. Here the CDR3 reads CASSFVRRAETQYF. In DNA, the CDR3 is TGTGCCAGCAGTTTCGTTCGGAGAGCGGAGACCCAGTACTTC.

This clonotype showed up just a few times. In nucleotides, the CDR3 is TGTGCCAGCAGCCAAGATCTGTTAGAGACCCAGTACTTC. Translated, it gives CASSQDLLETQYF. The chain recombines TRBV14 with TRBJ2-5; D is ambiguous. Trimming stripped 0 bases from V and 4 bases from J, with 6 bases between. From germline, CDR1 is SGHDN and CDR2 FVKESK. The CDR3 is made up of 13 amino acids. Using reference TRBV14 and TRBJ2-5 for the parts outside the CDR3, the full variable domain is EAGVTQFPSHSVIEKGQTVTLRCDPISGHDNLYWYRRVMGKEIKFLLHFVKESKQDESGMPNNRFLAERTGGTYSTLKVQPAELEDSGVYFCASSQDLLETQYFGPGTRLLVL.

In DNA form, the CDR3 reads TGCAGCGTCGATGAGGGAGGTGGAAACACCATATATTTT. It specifies CSVDEGGGNTIYF. V usage is TRBV29-1 and J usage is TRBJ1-3; no firm D call. V lost 6 bases to trimming and J lost 3 bases, with 12 bases between them. The germline V gene encodes CDR1 SQVTM and CDR2 ANQGSEA. The CDR3 is 13 amino acids.